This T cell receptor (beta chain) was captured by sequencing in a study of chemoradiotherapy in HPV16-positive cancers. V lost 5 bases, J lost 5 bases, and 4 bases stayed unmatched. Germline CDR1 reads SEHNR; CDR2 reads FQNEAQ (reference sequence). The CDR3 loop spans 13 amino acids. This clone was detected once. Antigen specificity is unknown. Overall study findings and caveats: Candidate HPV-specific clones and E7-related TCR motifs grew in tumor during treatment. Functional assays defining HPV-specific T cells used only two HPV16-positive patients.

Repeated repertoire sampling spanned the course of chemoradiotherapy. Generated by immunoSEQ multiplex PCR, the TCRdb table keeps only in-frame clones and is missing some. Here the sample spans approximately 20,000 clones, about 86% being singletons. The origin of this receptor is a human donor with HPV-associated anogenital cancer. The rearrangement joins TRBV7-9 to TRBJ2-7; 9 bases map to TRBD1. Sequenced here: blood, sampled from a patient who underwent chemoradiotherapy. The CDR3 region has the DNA TGTGCCAGCAGCGCGGGACAGGGCCACGAGCAGTACTTC. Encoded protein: CASSAGQGHEQYF.